The TCR beta chain under discussion was sequenced for a study of shared clonotypes between healthy human individuals. The overall study: Each donor had three CD4 naive, three CD4 memory, two CD8 naive and one CD8 memory plate.

Overall study results and limits: It was the few donors that limited the genetic and exposure-history diversity represented. Approximately 5% was the fraction of naive CD4 clonotypes found shared across a handful of donors.

This clone was counted only a few times. What it binds is not known. Positively selected for CCR7, the CD45RO-negative cells used as naive CD8 cells excluded terminally differentiated effector memory CD45RA+ cells. Trimming at V came to 0 bases and at J to 6 bases, leaving 10 bases not matched to a gene. The germline CDR1 and CDR2 sequences are SGHRS and YFSETQ. The length of the CDR3 is 16 residues. Original processing notes: From ImmunoSEQ came sequences covering only the junction and carrying no quality scores, so filtering differed. Clones were sequenced by immunoSEQ multiplex PCR, and TCRdb holds only the in-frame ones, with some missing. D and trimming were read from the DNA, whereas the V and J calls and clone size are those reported in that table. The table has around 2,000,000 clones, about 95% seen once.

This receptor was obtained from a man between 18 and 29 years old in good health. The rearrangement links TRBV5-1 to TRBJ2-7, with TRBD1 matching 9 bases. The sample consisted of naive CD8+ T cells sorted from blood. CDR3 sequence (DNA): TGCGCCAGCAGCTTGGCCCGGACAGGGGCCTTCGGCGAGCAGTACTTC. Translated, it gives CASSLARTGAFGEQYF.